These T cell receptor beta chains were read from a single sample in a study of cytomegalovirus exposure and HLA in healthy donors. Produced via immunoSEQ multiplex PCR; TCRdb's table is partial and in-frame only. Of 70,000 to 95,000 clones listed, over 75% are singletons. Source material: PBMCs. All receptors come from a man younger than 30 in good health and CMV-seronegative. Each CDR3 is given with its conserved first and last residue. D genes are given only for firm matches. Only part of the rows carry a size: once, few, many, or a class if the clone is expanded.

D gene | clone size | J gene | CDR3 length | V gene | CDR3 DNA | CDR3 protein
TRBD1 | . | TRBJ2-7 | 14 | TRBV19 | TGTGCCAGTAGTATCGGGACAGGCCCCTACGAGCAGTACTTC | CASSIGTGPYEQYF
TRBD2 | . | TRBJ2-7 | 17 | TRBV7-9 | TGTGCCAGCAGCTTGAACCTGGGAGCGGGGGAATCCTACGAGCAGTACTTC | CASSLNLGAGESYEQYF
TRBD2 | . | TRBJ2-3 | 16 | TRBV5-4 | TGTGCCAGCAGCTTGACCCTAGCGGGTAGCACAGATACGCAGTATTTT | CASSLTLAGSTDTQYF
. | . | TRBJ1-2 | 13 | TRBV7-9 | TGTGCCAGCAGCACGGACAACAACTATGGCTACACCTTC | CASSTDNNYGYTF
. | . | TRBJ2-7 | 16 | TRBV7-2 | TGTGCCAGCAGCTTCCCTCGCCACGACAGGACCTACGAGCAGTACTTC | CASSFPRHDRTYEQYF
. | . | TRBJ2-4 | 14 | TRBV9 | TGTGCCAGCCTGGGTGAGAGGACCAAAAACATTCAGTACTTC | CASLGERTKNIQYF
TRBD1 | . | TRBJ2-1 | 15 | TRBV5-1 | TGCGCCAGCAGCTTAGGGACAGGATCATACAATGAGCAGTTCTTC | CASSLGTGSYNEQFF
TRBD1 | . | TRBJ2-1 | 15 | TRBV18 | TGTGCCAGCTCACCGGTGACAGGGGGAACGGGTGAGCAGTTCTTC | CASSPVTGGTGEQFF
TRBD2 | . | TRBJ2-3 | 16 | TRBV13 | TGTGCCAGCAGCCCCGGACTAGCGGCTAGCACAGATACGCAGTATTTT | CASSPGLAASTDTQYF
. | . | TRBJ2-7 | 17 | TRBV15 | TGTGCCACCAGCAGAACGGCGGACTTGCTAAGCTCCTACGAGCAGTACTTC | CATSRTADLLSSYEQYF
TRBD1 | . | TRBJ1-6 | 18 | TRBV6-1 | TGTGCCAGCAGTGTCGATACTACAGGGGGCGCCTATAATTCACCCCTCCACTTT | CASSVDTTGGAYNSPLHF
. | . | TRBJ2-7 | 15 | TRBV19 | TGTGCCAGCGAGGGCGGGACGACGATCCCCTACGAGCAGTACTTC | CASEGGTTIPYEQYF
TRBD1 | . | TRBJ1-2 | 13 | TRBV12-5 | TGTGCTAGTGGTTCGGGACAGTTCTATGGCTACACCTTC | CASGSGQFYGYTF
TRBD1 | . | TRBJ1-2 | 11 | TRBV9 | TGTGCCAGCAGCGAGGGGGCGGGCTACACCTTC | CASSEGAGYTF
. | . | TRBJ2-3 | 15 | TRBV18 | TGTGCCAGCTCACCAACAGGTGGAGGCACAGATACGCAGTATTTT | CASSPTGGGTDTQYF
. | . | TRBJ2-7 | 11 | TRBV9 | TGTGCCAGCAGCGGACAGCACGAGCAGTACTTC | CASSGQHEQYF
. | . | TRBJ2-1 | 14 | TRBV9 | TGTGCCAGCAGCGTAGAAGGGGCCAAGCGCGAGCAGTTCTTC | CASSVEGAKREQFF
TRBD1 | . | TRBJ1-4 | 15 | TRBV7-9 | TGTGCCAGCAGCGCGGGACAGGGTGGAGGTGAAAAACTGTTTTTT | CASSAGQGGGEKLFF
. | . | TRBJ2-5 | 16 | TRBV6-5 | TGTGCCAGCAGTTTGCCCGCGGGGGCCTCGAGGGAGACCCAGTACTTC | CASSLPAGASRETQYF
TRBD1 | . | TRBJ1-6 | 15 | TRBV7-9 | TGTTCCAGCAGCCCGACAGGGTCCTATAATTCACCCCTCCACTTT | CSSSPTGSYNSPLHF
. | . | TRBJ2-3 | 14 | TRBV10-2 | TGCGCCAGCAGTGCCTCGACAGCCACAGATACGCAGTATTTT | CASSASTATDTQYF
. | . | TRBJ2-5 | 16 | TRBV11-2 | TGTGCCAGCAGGCAAGGTGGAGGGAAAGAGCCAGAGACCCAGTACTTC | CASRQGGGKEPETQYF
. | . | TRBJ1-5 | 14 | TRBV4-2 | TGTGCCAGCAGCCAAGAAGTGCTAGGTCAGCCCCAGCATTTT | CASSQEVLGQPQHF
TRBD2 | once | TRBJ2-3 | 14 | TRBV2 | TGTGCCAGCAGTGATCGGGGGGGCACAGATACGCAGTATTTT | CASSDRGGTDTQYF
. | . | TRBJ1-6 | 16 | TRBV5-1 | TGCGCCAGCAGCTTGCAGGGGACACCCTATAATTCACCCCTCCACTTT | CASSLQGTPYNSPLHF
. | few | TRBJ2-3 | 14 | TRBV2 | TGTGCCAGCAACGGGAACTCTGGCACAGATACGCAGTATTTT | CASNGNSGTDTQYF
. | . | TRBJ2-7 | 16 | TRBV4-2 | TGTGCCAGCAGCCAGGGTCAGGGGACCAGCTCCTACGAGCAGTACTTC | CASSQGQGTSSYEQYF
TRBD2 | . | TRBJ2-7 | 15 | TRBV5-4 | TGTGCCAGCAGCTTACTCGCGGGGGATGGGAACGAGCAGTACTTC | CASSLLAGDGNEQYF